Shown below are 6 T cell receptor beta chains from a single sample sequenced in a study of OX40 agonist ivuxolimab in advanced cancers. TCRdb's table, derived via immunoSEQ multiplex PCR, lists solely in-frame clones and lacks some. The sample has 75,000 to 90,000 clones; roughly 90% are singletons. The specimen was CD4+ or CD8+ T cells sorted from blood, collected in a trial of the OX40 agonist ivuxolimab. These receptors were collected from an adult with an advanced solid tumor such as melanoma, head and neck, liver or kidney cancer.

CDR3 DNA: TGTGCCAGCAGCCACCTTAGGGGGACAGGGTACACCGGGGAGCTGTTTTTT. Its protein is CASSHLRGTGYTGELFF. The chain is built from TRBV5-5 and TRBJ2-2, with 9 nucleotides matching TRBD1. Per germline, CDR1 SGHKS and CDR2 YYEKEE (reference sequence). Trimming at V came to 4 bases and at J to 3 bases, leaving 10 bases not matched to a gene. The CDR3 is 17 amino acids.

The chain combines TRBV18 with TRBJ2-1; tentatively, D is TRBD1 (6 bases). V was shortened by 2 bases and J by 5 bases, with 10 bases between the two germline ends. The CDR3 spans 14 residues. Germline values: CDR1 KGHSH, CDR2 LQKENI. The CDR3 nucleotides are TGTGCCAGCTCACCAGCGGACAGTAACAATGAGCAGTTCTTC. Translated, it gives CASSPADSNNEQFF.

The gene calls are TRBV18 and TRBJ1-4; the match to TRBD1 covers 7 bases. CDR3 size: 14 residues. The V segment lost 6 bases and the J segment 8 bases; nucleotides outside the gene matches: 9. Germline assignment: CDR1 KGHSH and CDR2 LQKENI. The CDR3 reads CASSLGQVGEKLFF. DNA of the CDR3: TGTGCCAGCTCCCTAGGACAGGTCGGCGAAAAACTGTTTTTT.

This clone was seen just once. The V gene is TRBV9, the J gene TRBJ2-5, with 9 bases lining up with TRBD1. The J call may be mistaken, given a closer DNA end match to TRBJ2-7. This CDR3 comprises 16 residues. Germline V CDR1 and CDR2: SGDLS, YYNGEE. CDR3 protein: CASSVGIGDRAYEQYF. Here the CDR3 DNA reads TGTGCCAGCAGCGTAGGGATCGGGGACAGGGCCTACGAGCAGTACTTC.

V usage is TRBV6-1 and J usage is TRBJ2-4; no definite D call. The germline gives CDR1 MNHNS, CDR2 SASEGT. The CDR3 covers 12 residues. V gave up 6 bases and J gave up 11 bases, with 14 bases separating them. CDR3: CASRDVGNVQYF. In nucleotides, the CDR3 is TGTGCCAGCAGAGATGTGGGAAATGTTCAGTACTTC.

The V gene is TRBV10-2, the J gene TRBJ2-5, with D unclear. Trimming left V 7 bases short and J 11 bases short, with 20 bases between. Germline V lookup: CDR1 WSHSY, CDR2 SAAADI. The CDR3 sequence is 13 residues long. Written as DNA, the CDR3 is TGCGCCAGCACCTGGGATGCGACCGGCAGTCAGTACTTC. It encodes CASTWDATGSQYF.